These 25 T cell receptor beta chains came from one sample sequenced in a study of OX40 agonist ivuxolimab in advanced cancers. Sequencing was performed with immunoSEQ multiplex PCR; in TCRdb, only in-frame clones are kept and a portion is missing. The table lists approximately 84,000 clones, 80% to 90% of them singletons, with 0.15% to 0.2% in the top ten. Material: CD4+ or CD8+ T cells sorted from blood, obtained in a trial of the OX40 agonist ivuxolimab. These receptors all come from an adult with an advanced solid tumor such as melanoma, head and neck, liver or kidney cancer.

The chain has TRBV5-1 and TRBJ2-2; the match to TRBD2 covers 8 bases. This CDR3 region has 14 residues. With 6 bases clipped from V and 3 bases from J, the junction kept 4 bases outside the gene matches. Germline V lookup: CDR1 SGHRS, CDR2 YFSETQ. CDR3 residues: CASTGTRDTGELFF. DNA of the CDR3: TGCGCCAGCACCGGGACTAGGGACACCGGGGAGCTGTTTTTT.

This clone was seen just once. The gene calls are TRBV21-1 and TRBJ1-6. TRBV21-1 is listed as a pseudogene. The CDR3 contains 16 residues. CDR3 protein: CASSKGGSSYNSPLHF. CDR3 nucleotides: TGTGCCAGCAGCAAAGGGGGGAGCTCCTATAATTCACCCCTCCACTTT.

The gene calls are TRBV7-6 and TRBJ2-5; TRBD1 is a possible D gene (5 bases). Trimming shortened V by 5 bases and J by 2 bases, and 9 bases separated the two germline ends. Germline CDR1 is SGHVS and CDR2 is FNYEAQ. The CDR3 has 13 residues. This CDR3 is CASSIREQETQYF. Here the CDR3 DNA reads TGTGCCAGCAGCATCAGGGAACAAGAGACCCAGTACTTC.

The chain combines TRBV25-1 with TRBJ2-5, with 7 nucleotides matching TRBD2. V lost 8 bases and J lost 2; bases outside the gene matches: 5. This CDR3 has 13 amino acids. In germline, CDR1 is MGHDK, CDR2 SYGVNS. CDR3 in amino acids: CASAGGSQETQYF. In nucleotides, the CDR3 is TGTGCCAGCGCCGGGGGGTCGCAAGAGACCCAGTACTTC.

This chain connects TRBV19 to TRBJ1-6, with TRBD1 identical over 9 bases. V gave up 6 bases and J gave up 7 bases; unmatched junction bases: 13. From germline, CDR1 is LNHDA and CDR2 SQIVND (reference sequence). The CDR3 extends over 17 amino acids. The chain's CDR3 is CASSPPMPGTGNSPLHF. CDR3 sequence (DNA): TGTGCCAGTAGCCCCCCTATGCCTGGGACAGGGAATTCACCCCTCCACTTT.

The V and J genes are TRBV6-1 and TRBJ1-5; weak D call: TRBD1 (5 bases). V lost 2 bases and J lost 7, with 9 bases in between. The CDR3 runs 13 residues. The germline V gene encodes CDR1 MNHNS and CDR2 SASEGT. DNA of the CDR3: TGTGCCAGCAGTGAATTGGGGGGGCAGCCCCAGCATTTT. Its translation is CASSELGGQPQHF.

V gene TRBV25-1 combines with J gene TRBJ2-5; the D gene is possibly TRBD2 (6 bases). V gave up 1 base and J gave up 2 bases, with 14 bases separating them. The CDR3 is 16 residues long. CDR1 and CDR2 (germline): MGHDK, SYGVNS. The CDR3 DNA reads as TGTGCCAGCAGTGAATTAGCGCGGGGAATACAAGAGACCCAGTACTTC. Translating gives CASSELARGIQETQYF.

The chain employs TRBV6-5 and TRBJ1-1, with D possibly being TRBD1 (6 bases). Germline V gene lookup returns CDR1 MNHEY and CDR2 SVGAGI. The CDR3 is 15 amino acids. V lost 5 bases and J 1 base, leaving 14 bases between the germline ends. The CDR3 DNA follows: TGTGCCAGCAGTCGGAACAGGGATTCGAACACTGAAGCTTTCTTT. It yields the protein CASSRNRDSNTEAFF.

The chain combines TRBV27 with TRBJ1-5, with D hard to call. Per the germline V gene, CDR1 is MNHEY and CDR2 is SMNVEV (reference sequence). This CDR3 spans 14 amino acids. Trimming stripped 6 bases from V and 0 bases from J, with 9 bases between. CDR3 sequence: CASRRLNSNQPQHF. DNA for the CDR3: TGTGCCAGCAGACGGCTTAATAGCAATCAGCCCCAGCATTTT.

The chain is built from TRBV7-8 and TRBJ2-2; 16 positions match TRBD2. The germline CDR1 and CDR2 sequences are SGHVS and FQNEAQ. This CDR3 is built from 18 residues. V lost 3 bases to trimming and J lost 8 bases; unmatched junction nucleotides: 9. The CDR3 nucleotides are TGTGCCAGCAGCTTGTTCCGCAAGGGACTAGCGGGAGGGGGGGAGCTGTTTTTT. Amino acids: CASSLFRKGLAGGGELFF.

This clone showed up just once. The chain couples TRBV10-3 to TRBJ2-1; 10 bases align to TRBD2. The CDR3 is made up of 17 amino acids. Germline V lookup: CDR1 ENHRY, CDR2 SYGVKD. J was trimmed by 7 bases and V by 11 bases; bases with no gene match: 20. This chain's CDR3 is CAARHPGLAGARNEQFF. For the CDR3, the DNA is TGTGCCGCGCGACACCCTGGGCTAGCGGGAGCAAGGAATGAGCAGTTCTTC.

This chain links TRBV5-1 with TRBJ2-1; 7 bases align to TRBD2. The CDR3 has 15 amino acids. From germline, CDR1 is SGHRS and CDR2 YFSETQ. J was trimmed by 3 bases and V by 2 bases; bases with no gene match: 5. This CDR3 reads CASSLGGGGYNEQFF. CDR3 nucleotides: TGCGCCAGCAGCTTAGGTGGCGGGGGCTACAATGAGCAGTTCTTC.

The chain uses TRBV7-9 and TRBJ1-4, with D unclear. The germline CDR1 and CDR2 sequences are SEHNR and FQNEAQ (reference sequence). This CDR3 comprises 15 residues. V was cut by 4 bases and J by 2 bases, with 11 bases left in between. The CDR3 spells CASSSTRETNEKLFF. Written as DNA, the CDR3 is TGTGCCAGCAGCTCTACACGGGAGACTAATGAAAAACTGTTTTTT. The full variable domain, its missing parts supplied by reference TRBV7-9 and TRBJ1-4, is DTGVSQNPRHKITKRGQNVTFRCDPISEHNRLYWYRQTLGQGPEFLTYFQNEAQLEKSRLLSDRFSAERPKGSFSTLEIQRTEQGDSAMYLCASSSTRETNEKLFFGSGTQLSVL.

The chain employs TRBV5-1 and TRBJ2-5; tentatively, D is TRBD1 or TRBD2 (5 bases each). Trimming pared 3 bases from V and 1 base from J, leaving 13 bases between. The CDR3 spans 15 residues. Germline CDR1 SGHRS, CDR2 YFSETQ. DNA of the CDR3: TGCGCCAGCAGCTCGCACCCTGGGGGCCAAGAGACCCAGTACTTC. Protein sequence: CASSSHPGGQETQYF.

V usage is TRBV27 and J usage is TRBJ2-2; D possibly matches TRBD1 or TRBD2 (5 bases each). This CDR3 comprises 16 residues. The V end lost 3 bases, the J end lost 2 bases, and 13 bases lay between the germline ends. In germline, CDR1 is MNHEY, CDR2 SMNVEV (reference sequence). The DNA of the CDR3 is TGTGCCAGCAGTTTTCTGAGGGGAACCAACACCGGGGAGCTGTTTTTT. It encodes CASSFLRGTNTGELFF.

This chain connects TRBV16 to TRBJ1-2; 11 nucleotides align to TRBD1. V shed 2 bases, J shed 4 bases, and the junction held 6 bases outside the gene matches. The CDR3 sequence is 16 residues long. Per germline, CDR1 KGHSY and CDR2 FQNENV. The CDR3 is CASSQRWTGGSYGYTF. In DNA form, the CDR3 reads TGTGCCAGCAGCCAAAGATGGACAGGGGGCTCCTATGGCTACACCTTC.

This chain links TRBV11-2 with TRBJ1-2; 7 positions agree with TRBD1. CDR1 and CDR2 (germline): SGHAT, FQNNGV. The V and J ends lost 11 bases and 8 bases, in that order; junction bases with no gene match: 11. This CDR3 spans 12 amino acids. CDR3 DNA: TGTGCCTGTGGGCAGGGGGGCTTGGGCTACACCTTC. It is translated as CACGQGGLGYTF. The variable domain in full, completed from reference TRBV11-2 and TRBJ1-2, reads EAGVAQSPRYKIIEKRQSVAFWCNPISGHATLYWYQQILGQGPKLLIQFQNNGVVDDSQLPKDRFSAERLKGVDSTLKIQPAKLEDSAVYLCACGQGGLGYTFGSGTRLTVV.

V gene TRBV19 combines with J gene TRBJ1-1; D remains unclear. Trimming pared 4 bases from V and 11 bases from J, leaving 11 bases between. Germline loops: CDR1 LNHDA, CDR2 SQIVND (reference sequence). The CDR3 loop spans 11 amino acids. For the CDR3, the DNA is TGTGCCAGTAGTAGTCTAACCGCCGCTTTCTTT. The encoded protein is CASSSLTAAFF.

As concerns this clone: The sample contains more than one DNA sequence encoding this CDR3. The V and J genes are TRBV18 and TRBJ2-2; D is unresolved. The CDR3 totals 12 residues. Germline CDR1 is KGHSH and CDR2 is LQKENI. V was pared by 2 bases and J by 2 bases, with 0 bases between. CDR3 DNA sequence: TGTGCCAGCTCACCAAACACCGGGGAGCTGTTTTTT. Residues: CASSPNTGELFF.

This rearrangement joins TRBV5-1 to TRBJ2-5; 11 bases are a match to TRBD2. The V segment lost 0 bases and the J segment 1 base; nucleotides outside the gene matches: 2. The germline V gene encodes CDR1 SGHRS and CDR2 YFSETQ. CDR3 size: 16 residues. The CDR3 region is CASSLVAGGSQETQYF. CDR3 DNA sequence: TGCGCCAGCAGCTTGGTAGCGGGGGGGTCCCAAGAGACCCAGTACTTC.

This clone was detected a few times. The CDR3 DNA reads TGTGCCATCAGTGAGTCGCAGCCTAGAGGGGAGCAGTACTTC. Protein sequence: CAISESQPRGEQYF. This chain uses TRBV10-3 with TRBJ2-7; tentative D call: TRBD2 (5 bases). V was clipped by 0 bases and J by 7 bases, with 13 bases between them. Germline CDR1 ENHRY, CDR2 SYGVKD. The CDR3 extends over 14 amino acids.

The chain employs TRBV19 and TRBJ1-6; unclear D gene. In germline, CDR1 is LNHDA, CDR2 SQIVND (reference sequence). The CDR3 spans 14 residues. V dropped 2 bases and J dropped 7 bases, with 9 bases sitting between them. CDR3 protein: CASSIQWPNSPLHF. As DNA, the CDR3 is TGTGCCAGTAGTATACAGTGGCCGAATTCACCCCTCCACTTT. The variable domain in full, with the rest retrieved from reference TRBV19 and TRBJ1-6, is DGGITQSPKYLFRKEGQNVTLSCEQNLNHDAMYWYRQDPGQGLRLIYYSQIVNDFQKGDIAEGYSVSREKKESFPLTVTSAQKNPTAFYLCASSIQWPNSPLHFGNGTRLTVT.

This chain links TRBV10-3 with TRBJ2-5; either TRBD1 or TRBD2 may fit D (6 bases each). The CDR3 runs to 14 residues. V lost 1 base to trimming and J lost 5 bases, with 11 bases between them. Germline V gives CDR1 ENHRY, CDR2 SYGVKD. CDR3 loop: CAISEWGARETQYF. In DNA form, the CDR3 reads TGTGCCATCAGTGAGTGGGGGGCTCGGGAGACCCAGTACTTC.

The chain uses TRBV4-1 and TRBJ1-2; D possibly corresponds to TRBD1 (6 bases). V gave up 3 bases and J gave up 8 bases, with 22 bases separating them. Germline CDR1 MGHRA, CDR2 YSYEKL. The CDR3 is 16 amino acids. This chain's CDR3 is CASSQTKTRQVPGYTF. DNA of the CDR3: TGCGCCAGCAGCCAGACCAAGACACGACAGGTTCCGGGCTACACCTTC.

CDR3 bases: TGTGCCAGCAGTGGACAAGACTCTGGGGCCAACGTCCTGACTTTC. It translates to CASSGQDSGANVLTF. This sequence joins TRBV6-4 and TRBJ2-6; no definite D call. CDR1 is MRHNA, CDR2 SNTAGT, per germline. V gave up 4 bases and J gave up 0 bases, with 7 bases separating them. The CDR3 has 15 residues.